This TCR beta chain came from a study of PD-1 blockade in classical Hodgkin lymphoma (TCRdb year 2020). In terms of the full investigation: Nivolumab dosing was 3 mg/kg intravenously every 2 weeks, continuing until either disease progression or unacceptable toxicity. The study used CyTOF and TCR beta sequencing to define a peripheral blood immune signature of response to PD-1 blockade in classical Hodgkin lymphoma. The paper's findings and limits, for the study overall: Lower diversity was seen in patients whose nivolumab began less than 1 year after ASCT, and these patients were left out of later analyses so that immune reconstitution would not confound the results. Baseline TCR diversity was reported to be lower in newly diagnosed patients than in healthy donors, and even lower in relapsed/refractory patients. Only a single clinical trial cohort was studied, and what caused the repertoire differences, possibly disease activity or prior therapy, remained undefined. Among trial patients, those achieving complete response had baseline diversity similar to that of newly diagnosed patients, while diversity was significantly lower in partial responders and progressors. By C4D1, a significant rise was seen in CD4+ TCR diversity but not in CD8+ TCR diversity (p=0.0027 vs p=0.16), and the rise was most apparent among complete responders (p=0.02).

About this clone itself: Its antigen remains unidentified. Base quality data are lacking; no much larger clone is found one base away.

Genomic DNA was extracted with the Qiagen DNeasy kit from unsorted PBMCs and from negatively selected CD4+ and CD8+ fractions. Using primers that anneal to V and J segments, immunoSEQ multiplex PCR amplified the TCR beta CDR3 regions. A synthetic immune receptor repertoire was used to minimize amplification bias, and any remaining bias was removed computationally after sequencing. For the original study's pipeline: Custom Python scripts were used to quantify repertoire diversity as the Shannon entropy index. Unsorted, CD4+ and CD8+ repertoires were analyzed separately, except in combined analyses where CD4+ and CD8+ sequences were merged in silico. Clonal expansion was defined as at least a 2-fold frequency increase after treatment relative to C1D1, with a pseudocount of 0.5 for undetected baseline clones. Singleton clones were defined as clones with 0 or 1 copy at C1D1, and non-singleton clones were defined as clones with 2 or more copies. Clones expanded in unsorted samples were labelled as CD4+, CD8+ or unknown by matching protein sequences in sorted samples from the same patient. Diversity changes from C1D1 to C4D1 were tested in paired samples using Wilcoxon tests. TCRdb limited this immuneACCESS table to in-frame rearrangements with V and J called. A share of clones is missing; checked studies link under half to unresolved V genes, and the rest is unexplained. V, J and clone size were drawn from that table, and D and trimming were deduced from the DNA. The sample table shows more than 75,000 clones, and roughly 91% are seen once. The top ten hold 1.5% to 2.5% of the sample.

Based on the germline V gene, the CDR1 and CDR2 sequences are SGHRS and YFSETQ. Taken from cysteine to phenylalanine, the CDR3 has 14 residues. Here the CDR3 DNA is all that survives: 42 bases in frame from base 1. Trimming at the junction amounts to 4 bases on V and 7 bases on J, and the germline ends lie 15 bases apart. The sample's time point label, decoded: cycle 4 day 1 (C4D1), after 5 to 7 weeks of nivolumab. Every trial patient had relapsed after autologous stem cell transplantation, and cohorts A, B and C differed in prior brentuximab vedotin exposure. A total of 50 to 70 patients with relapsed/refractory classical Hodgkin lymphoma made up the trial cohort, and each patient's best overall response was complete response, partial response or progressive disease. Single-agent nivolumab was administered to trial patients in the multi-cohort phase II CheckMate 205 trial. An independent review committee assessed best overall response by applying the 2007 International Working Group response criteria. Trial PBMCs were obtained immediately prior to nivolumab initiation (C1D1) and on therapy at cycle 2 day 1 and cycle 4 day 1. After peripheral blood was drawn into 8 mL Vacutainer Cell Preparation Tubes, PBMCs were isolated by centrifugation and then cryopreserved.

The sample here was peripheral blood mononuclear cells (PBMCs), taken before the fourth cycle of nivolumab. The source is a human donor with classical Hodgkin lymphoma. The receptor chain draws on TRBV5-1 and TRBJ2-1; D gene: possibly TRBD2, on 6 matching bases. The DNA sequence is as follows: TGCGCCAGCAGCCCGGGAGTAGTGGGGAATGAGCAGTTCTTC. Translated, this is CASSPGVVGNEQFF.